The T cell receptor beta chain described here comes from a study of shared clonotypes between healthy human individuals (dated by TCRdb to 2019 to 2021). As for the study more broadly: The cohort comprised two women and three men aged 18 to 49 years. For each donor, CD4 naive and CD4 memory were each run on three plates, CD8 naive on two plates, and CD8 memory on one plate. To estimate repertoire size and how much clonotypes are shared between individuals, the study performed deep sequencing of blood TCR repertoires from roughly five healthy adults. Between about 0.85 and 10 billion PBMCs per donor were obtained by leukapheresis. To increase sequencing depth and limit assay-specific biases, TCR repertoire library preparation and sequencing were carried out by different laboratories using diverse techniques.

A note on this clone: Its antigen is unknown. No much larger clone is present one base from it, and per-base qualities are unavailable. This CDR3 is also generated by other DNA sequences in the sample.

Using the deep immunoSEQ assay, TCR CDR3 regions were amplified from genomic DNA by multiplex PCR. Extracted genomic DNA from each cell subset was spread evenly across all wells of several immunoSEQ 96-well plates, with each plate serving as a replicate. Each replicate PCR for sorted subsets received approximately 220 ng genomic DNA, equal to about 30,000 T cell genomes. The purified libraries were quantified using a Qubit 3.0 fluorometer, sized with a Bioanalyzer 2100, and then quantified again using the KAPA Library Quantification kit. Every immunoSEQ 96-well plate was sequenced on a dedicated single-read 150-cycle Illumina NextSeq 550 flow cell. In the original analysis: Because only junctional sequences without quality scores were contained in the immunoSEQ output, filtering matching that applied to full-length reads could not be performed. To assign V/J genes and CDR3, sequences were annotated using PyIR, a Python wrapper for IgBLAST v1.9, with IMGT germline references. Reads with weak V/J assignments (E-value above 1e-6), missing CDR3, stop codons, out-of-frame junctions, or ambiguous translated residues were removed. A V3J clonotype was defined by an identical inferred V gene, J gene, and CDR3 amino acid sequence. The percentage overlap between two repertoires was calculated by dividing the number of shared unique clonotypes by the size of the smaller repertoire. Richness of each repertoire was evaluated using RTK rarefaction, the Chao1 estimator, and Recon v2.1 estimates of unobserved clonotypes. Generation probabilities were computed with OLGA for all TCRbeta clonotypes obtained by the gDNA method from four donors. Drawn from immuneACCESS, this table holds only the in-frame rearrangements with V and J called that TCRdb kept. Clones are partly lost; checked studies trace under half to an unresolved V gene and leave the rest unexplained. V and J calls and clone size follow that table, whereas D and trimming were derived from the DNA. This sample is represented by 2 million to 3 million clones; roughly 93% of them were singletons. Together, the top ten hold approximately 0.35% of the sample.

Donors were healthy HIV-negative adults with no recently reported acute infections or vaccinations. Only Caucasian adults living in Nashville, Tennessee, USA were represented among the donors. Magnetic negative selection was used to enrich CD4+ T cells, after which naive cells were positively selected on CD45RA and the negative fraction became the memory subset. Blood was obtained by leukapheresis, after which PBMCs were separated by Ficoll-Histopaque density gradient centrifugation and cryopreserved in liquid nitrogen vapor phase. Purity and quantity of every magnetically sorted T cell population were checked by analytical flow cytometry. Genomic DNA was isolated from every sorted fraction and measured by UV absorbance on a Nanodrop 2000c. Here V drops 3 bases and J drops 1 base, and the junction holds 0 bases not matched to any gene. Via the germline V gene, CDR1 is SGHTA and CDR2 FQGTGA. The CDR3 starts with the cysteine, ends with the phenylalanine, and has 15 residues. The read is trimmed to its CDR3 DNA, 45 bases read in frame from base 1.

The paper's findings and limits, for the study overall: Clonotypes shared by all four sorted-subset donors showed higher generation probabilities than non-shared clonotypes. Around 5% of naive CD4, approximately 3.7% of naive CD8, roughly 2.5% of memory CD4, and approximately 0.39% of memory CD8 clonotypes were shared across several donors. Naive subsets generally had larger estimated clonotype richness than memory subsets. The small number of donors limited the genetic and exposure-history diversity represented. Rarefaction of sorted-subset datasets indicated incomplete sequencing despite the large sequencing depth. Sampling was restricted to blood, and TCR repertoires in tissues likely differ from the TCR repertoires found in blood. Based on pairwise subsampling, the degree of clonotype sharing among donors was expected to be affected by sequencing depth.

The receptor comes from a man aged 18 to 29 in good health. Some clones in this sample may be carry-over from other donors' samples. The sample comprised naive CD4+ T cells from PBMCs. The cell subset or site label of this sample denotes: CD45RA+ positively selected. The sequence joins TRBV7-3 to TRBJ2-7, with 13 central nucleotides matching TRBD2. The CDR3 region: CASSLGLAGSYEQYF. The DNA sequence is as follows: TGTGCCAGCAGCTTGGGACTAGCGGGATCCTACGAGCAGTACTTC.